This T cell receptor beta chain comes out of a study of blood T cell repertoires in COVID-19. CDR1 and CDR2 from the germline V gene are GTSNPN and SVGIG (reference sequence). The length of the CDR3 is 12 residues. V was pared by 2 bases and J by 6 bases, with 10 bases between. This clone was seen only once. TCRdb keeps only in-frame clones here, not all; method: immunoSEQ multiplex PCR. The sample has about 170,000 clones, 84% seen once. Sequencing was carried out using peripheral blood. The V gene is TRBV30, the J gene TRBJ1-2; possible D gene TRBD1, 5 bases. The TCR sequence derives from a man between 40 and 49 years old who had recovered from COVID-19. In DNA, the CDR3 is TGTGCCTGGAGTCATGGGGCTGATGGCTACACCTTC. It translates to CAWSHGADGYTF.